The 7 T cell receptor beta chains listed next were all sequenced from one sample in a study of shared clonotypes between healthy human individuals. Assay used: immunoSEQ multiplex PCR; TCRdb lists only in-frame clones, some missing. Altogether about 1,800,000 clones are present, approximately 95% being singletons, with the ten largest covering approximately 1.2%. As defined, naive CD8 cells were CD45RO-negative and positively selected for CCR7, with terminally differentiated effector memory CD45RA+ cells excluded. The sequencing input was naive CD8+ T cells sorted from blood. The source of these receptors is a man aged 18 to 35 in good health.

The chain has TRBV5-8 and TRBJ1-1; D may be TRBD1 (5 bases). V gave up 1 base and J gave up 0 bases, with 19 bases separating them. The CDR3 has 18 amino acids. CDR1 and CDR2 from the germline V gene are SGHTS and YDEGEE. CDR3 in amino acids: CASSLPGRTSTLNTEAFF. DNA of the CDR3: TGTGCCAGCAGCTTGCCCGGAAGGACAAGCACTTTGAACACTGAAGCTTTCTTT. The complete variable domain, with remaining parts taken from reference TRBV5-8 and TRBJ1-1, reads EAGVTQSPTHLIKTRGQQATLRCSPISGHTSVYWYQQALGLGLQFLLWYDEGEERNRGNFPPRFSGRQFPNYSSELNVNALELEDSALYLCASSLPGRTSTLNTEAFFGQGTRLTVV.

The V gene is TRBV10-2, the J gene TRBJ2-3; perhaps TRBD1 as D (5 bases). The length of the CDR3 is 13 residues. Germline CDR1 reads WSHSY; CDR2 reads SAAADI. Trimming cost V 8 bases and J 2 bases, with 11 bases left between them. This chain's CDR3 is CASVAGNTDTQYF. In DNA, the CDR3 is TGCGCCAGCGTTGCAGGGAACACAGATACGCAGTATTTT.

V gene TRBV19 combines with J gene TRBJ1-1, with a possible D match to TRBD1 (6 bases). The CDR3 has 14 residues. CDR1 is LNHDA, CDR2 SQIVND, per germline (reference sequence). V lost 9 bases, J lost 0 bases, and 14 bases lay in between. CDR3 in amino acids: CASAPTGMNTEAFF. The CDR3 region has the DNA TGTGCCAGCGCCCCGACAGGAATGAACACTGAAGCTTTCTTT.

This chain links TRBV12-5 with TRBJ2-7; TRBD2 matches at 12 bases. Germline V lookup: CDR1 LGHNT, CDR2 FRNRAP. J was trimmed by 0 bases and V by 6 bases; bases with no gene match: 9. This CDR3 comprises 17 residues. The CDR3 DNA follows: TGTGCTAGTGGCCCTGGACTAGCGGGGCTTAGCTCCTACGAGCAGTACTTC. Amino acid sequence: CASGPGLAGLSSYEQYF.

This chain uses TRBV5-1 with TRBJ2-7; TRBD2 matches at 8 bases. CDR3 length: 18 residues. Germline CDR1 SGHRS, CDR2 YFSETQ. Trimming removed 0 bases from V and 4 bases from J; junction bases left unmatched: 15. CDR3 loop: CASSLGPQVRLAGYEQYF. The DNA for the CDR3 is TGCGCCAGCAGCTTGGGCCCCCAAGTTAGATTAGCGGGGTACGAGCAGTACTTC. Full variable domain (missing parts from reference TRBV5-1 and TRBJ2-7): KAGVTQTPRYLIKTRGQQVTLSCSPISGHRSVSWYQQTPGQGLQFLFEYFSETQRNKGNFPGRFSGRQFSNSRSEMNVSTLELGDSALYLCASSLGPQVRLAGYEQYFGPGTRLTVT.

The table lists this clone with a count of one. One end of the junction varies from germline; a read error may be responsible. The V gene is TRBV7-7, the J gene TRBJ2-2; TRBD2 aligns across 12 bases. The CDR3 has 14 amino acids. Looked up from germline, CDR1 is SSHAT and CDR2 is FNYEAQ (reference sequence). The DNA for the CDR3 is TGTGCTAGCAGCTTCGGACTAGCGGGAGGGGAGCTGTTTTTT. Protein sequence: CASSFGLAGGELFF.

This clone was counted a single time. The chain uses TRBV20-1 and TRBJ1-2; D remains unclear. Trimming left V 3 bases short and J 8 bases short, with 10 bases between. Germline CDR1 and CDR2: DFQATT and SNEGSKA (reference sequence). The CDR3 runs to 11 residues. The CDR3 bases are TGCAGTGCTAGGGGCTTGGGGGGCTACACCTTC. It is translated as CSARGLGGYTF.